The next 24 T cell receptor beta chains were all read from a single sample in a study of cytomegalovirus exposure and HLA in healthy donors. PCR involved 60 Vbeta and 13 Jbeta primers. Libraries were prepared by immunoSEQ multiplex PCR; TCRdb keeps only in-frame clonotypes and omits some of them. The sample holds approximately 150,000 clones; 65% to 80% are singletons and the top ten take less than 15%. The specimen sequenced was PBMCs. These receptors all stem from a man aged 35-49 years in good health and CMV-seropositive.

This chain joins TRBV2 and TRBJ2-2; D remains ambiguous. The CDR3 contains 15 residues. Germline V gene sequence: CDR1 SNHLY, CDR2 FYNNEI. The V end lost 1 base, the J end lost 2 bases, and 8 bases lay between the germline ends. The CDR3 protein is CASSEGRINTGELFF. The CDR3 DNA follows: TGTGCCAGCAGTGAAGGGCGGATAAACACCGGGGAGCTGTTTTTT.

CDR3 sequence: CASSLGTGLSLSYGYTF. The CDR3 DNA follows: TGTGCCAGCAGTTTGGGGACAGGGCTTTCCCTTTCCTATGGCTACACCTTC. V usage is TRBV28 and J usage is TRBJ1-2; 9 bases fit TRBD1. This CDR3 is built from 17 residues. Germline values: CDR1 MDHEN, CDR2 SYDVKM. V dropped 3 bases and J dropped 4; count of bases not matched to a gene: 12.

The chain joins TRBV10-2 to TRBJ1-1; D might be TRBD1 (6 bases). Trimming stripped 6 bases from V and 4 bases from J, with 15 bases between. Germline CDR1 is WSHSY and CDR2 is SAAADI. This CDR3 contains 14 residues. The CDR3 reads CASRMGAGVTEAFF. DNA of the CDR3: TGCGCCAGCAGGATGGGGGCTGGGGTCACTGAAGCTTTCTTT.

The chain carries TRBV30 and TRBJ2-6; a weak D match, TRBD2 (6 bases). The CDR3 sequence is 18 residues long. V dropped 3 bases and J dropped 2 bases, with 20 bases sitting between them. The germline V gene encodes CDR1 GTSNPN and CDR2 SVGIG (reference sequence). The CDR3 reads CAWSGGGVVRTGANVLTF. The CDR3 region has the DNA TGTGCCTGGAGCGGAGGAGGGGTGGTTCGGACTGGGGCCAACGTCCTGACTTTC.

The J gene is TRBJ2-3, the V gene TRBV30; 9 positions match TRBD2. CDR3 size: 17 residues. J lost 2 bases, V lost 0 bases, and 9 bases had no gene match. Germline V gene lookup returns CDR1 GTSNPN and CDR2 SVGIG (reference sequence). CDR3 region: CAWSVLVTSGFTDTQYF. Written as DNA, the CDR3 is TGTGCCTGGAGTGTACTAGTGACTAGCGGATTCACAGATACGCAGTATTTT. The full variable domain, completed using reference TRBV30 and TRBJ2-3, is SQTIHQWPATLVQPVGSPLSLECTVEGTSNPNLYWYRQAAGRGLQLLFYSVGIGQISSEVPQNLSASRPQDRQFILSSKKLLLSDSGFYLCAWSVLVTSGFTDTQYFGPGTRLTVL.

Concerning this clone: At one of its ends the junction is not consistent with the germline gene, which may arise from a read error. The V and J genes are TRBV10-2 and TRBJ2-4, with D possibly TRBD2 on 6 matching bases. CDR1 and CDR2 (germline): WSHSY, SAAADI. The CDR3 runs to 13 residues. CDR3 amino acids: CASSGERVNSQYF. CDR3 nucleotide sequence: TGCGCCAGCAGTGGGGAGCGGGTAAACAGTCAGTACTTC.

This clone was detected a few times. This chain joins TRBV14 and TRBJ2-1; D unresolved. The CDR3 consists of 14 residues. Germline CDR1 reads SGHDN; CDR2 reads FVKESK. V gave up 0 bases and J gave up 9 bases, with 12 bases separating them. This CDR3 is CASSQDLRAVEQFF. CDR3 coding DNA: TGTGCCAGCAGCCAAGATCTGCGCGCGGTTGAGCAGTTCTTC.

The V gene is TRBV7-9, the J gene TRBJ2-7, with a possible D match to TRBD2 (6 bases). This CDR3 spans 14 amino acids. Germline CDR1 reads SEHNR; CDR2 reads FQNEAQ (reference sequence). Trimming removed 7 bases at V and 3 bases at J, with 16 bases between. The CDR3 loop is CASTLSGGSYEQYF. CDR3 nucleotide sequence: TGTGCCAGCACCCTTAGCGGTGGGAGCTACGAGCAGTACTTC.

The chain links TRBV7-3 to TRBJ2-1; D gene uncertain. Germline V lookup: CDR1 SGHTA, CDR2 FQGTGA. Trimming pared 3 bases from V and 6 bases from J, leaving 6 bases between. The CDR3 sequence is 12 residues long. The CDR3 sequence is CASSFTGNEQFF. The CDR3 nucleotides are TGTGCCAGCAGCTTCACTGGCAATGAGCAGTTCTTC.

This clone was seen a few times. The chain carries TRBV20-1 and TRBJ1-3; no clear D gene. The CDR3 spans 11 residues. Trimming cost V 7 bases and J 8 bases, with 12 bases left between them. Germline loops: CDR1 DFQATT, CDR2 SNEGSKA (reference sequence). The CDR3 coding sequence is TGCAGTGTGAGAGGTGTTGACACCATATATTTT. Translation gives CSVRGVDTIYF.

The genes are TRBV27 and TRBJ1-5; TRBD1 might be the D (6 bases). Deletions cut 3 bases from V and 7 bases from J, with 10 bases between. The CDR3 runs to 13 residues. Per the germline V gene, CDR1 is MNHEY and CDR2 is SMNVEV (reference sequence). The CDR3 DNA reads as TGTGCCAGCAGTTTTAGGGGGTCCCAGCCCCAGCATTTT. Its translation is CASSFRGSQPQHF.

The gene calls are TRBV9 and TRBJ1-3; unclear D gene. The CDR3 length is 15 residues. Germline values: CDR1 SGDLS, CDR2 YYNGEE. Deletions cut 3 bases from V and 1 base from J, with 11 bases between. The chain's CDR3 is CASSALSTSGNTIYF. The CDR3 DNA sequence: TGTGCCAGCAGCGCACTGTCTACTTCTGGAAACACCATATATTTT. Combining the CDR3 with reference TRBV9 and TRBJ1-3 gives the whole variable domain DSGVTQTPKHLITATGQRVTLRCSPRSGDLSVYWYQQSLDQGLQFLIQYYNGEERAKGNILERFSAQQFPDLHSELNLSSLELGDSALYFCASSALSTSGNTIYFGEGSWLTVV.

The chain is built from TRBV6-1 and TRBJ2-7; TRBD2 aligns across 12 bases. Germline trimming cut 3 bases from V and 7 bases from J; bases unmatched to any gene: 7. The V gene's germline CDR1 is MNHNS and CDR2 SASEGT. This CDR3 has 15 residues. CDR3 residues: CASSETSGSRAEQYF. CDR3 in DNA: TGTGCCAGCAGTGAGACTAGCGGGAGCAGGGCGGAGCAGTACTTC.

This chain links TRBV18 with TRBJ2-5, with a possible D match to TRBD1 (6 bases). The germline V and J ends were trimmed by 3 bases and 3 bases, with 8 bases remaining between them. The CDR3 totals 13 residues. Germline CDR1 and CDR2: KGHSH and LQKENI. The CDR3 is CASSPSGEETQYF. The CDR3 DNA sequence: TGTGCCAGCTCACCTTCAGGGGAAGAGACCCAGTACTTC.

This rearrangement joins TRBV5-1 to TRBJ2-3; weak D call: TRBD1 (6 bases). V dropped 4 bases and J dropped 3 bases, with 18 bases sitting between them. This CDR3 has 16 residues. Per the germline V gene, CDR1 is SGHRS and CDR2 is YFSETQ. CDR3 sequence reads: CASSKDSIRPTDTQYF. For the CDR3, the DNA is TGCGCCAGCAGCAAGGACAGTATCCGACCTACAGATACGCAGTATTTT.

In regard to this clone: The sample has other DNA sequences that encode this CDR3 too. V is TRBV30 and J is TRBJ1-1, with D maybe TRBD1 (5 bases). Germline assignment: CDR1 GTSNPN and CDR2 SVGIG (reference sequence). The V end lost 0 bases, the J end lost 1 base, and 12 bases lay between the germline ends. This CDR3 spans 15 amino acids. The CDR3 bases are TGTGCCTGGAGTGTACCTCCCAGGGCGAACACTGAAGCTTTCTTT. Its translation: CAWSVPPRANTEAFF.

In the case of this clone: Within the sample, other DNA sequences also encode this same CDR3. The rearrangement links TRBV2 to TRBJ2-1, with a possible D match to TRBD1 (6 bases). Germline CDR1 SNHLY, CDR2 FYNNEI. CDR3 size: 14 residues. V lost 3 bases to trimming and J lost 4 bases, with 10 bases between them. CDR3 in amino acids: CASSETGSYNEQFF. The CDR3 DNA reads TGTGCCAGCAGTGAGACAGGATCTTACAATGAGCAGTTCTTC.

J is TRBJ2-3 and V is TRBV5-6, with 9 bases matching TRBD2. From germline, CDR1 is SGHDT and CDR2 YYEEEE. V dropped 3 bases and J dropped 2; count of bases not matched to a gene: 16. The CDR3 runs 19 residues. CDR3 sequence (DNA): TGTGCCAGCAGCTCTGACGGACTAGCGTGGGGGGTACACACAGATACGCAGTATTTT. Translated: CASSSDGLAWGVHTDTQYF.

The gene calls are TRBV19 and TRBJ2-7; weak D call: TRBD2 (6 bases). The CDR3 extends over 14 amino acids. The V gene lost 5 bases and the J gene lost 2 bases, with 13 bases spanning the gap. From germline, CDR1 is LNHDA and CDR2 SQIVND (reference sequence). Here the CDR3 reads CASSARGLAYEQYF. For the CDR3, the DNA is TGTGCCAGTAGTGCCCGGGGACTCGCCTACGAGCAGTACTTC.

This clone came up a few times. V and J are TRBV15 and TRBJ2-1, with D maybe TRBD1 (6 bases). This CDR3 region has 15 residues. Germline V gene data show CDR1 as LNHNV and CDR2 as YYDKDF (reference sequence). Trimming took off 5 bases at V and 10 bases at J, with 21 bases between the two ends. CDR3 bases: TGTGCCACCAGCGCAAGCCGGGACACCGGAAACGAGCAGTTCTTC. Protein: CATSASRDTGNEQFF.

This clone was counted only a few times. The rearrangement links TRBV7-9 to TRBJ1-2; D is uncertain. V lost 4 bases and J 3 bases, leaving 9 bases between the germline ends. CDR1 and CDR2 from the germline V gene are SEHNR and FQNEAQ (reference sequence). CDR3 length: 13 amino acids. CDR3 DNA sequence: TGTGCCAGCAGCTCTGGAGGCTACTATGGCTACACCTTC. Amino acids: CASSSGGYYGYTF.

The CDR3 reads CATSREQRTDNEQFF. The CDR3 nucleotides are TGTGCCACCAGCAGAGAACAGCGGACAGATAATGAGCAGTTCTTC. This chain links TRBV15 with TRBJ2-1; maybe TRBD1 (6 bases). Looked up from germline, CDR1 is LNHNV and CDR2 is YYDKDF (reference sequence). The length of the CDR3 is 15 residues. Trimming stripped 0 bases from V and 7 bases from J, with 13 bases between.

The rearrangement uses TRBV28 and TRBJ2-2, with TRBD2 identical over 7 bases. Germline CDR1 reads MDHEN; CDR2 reads SYDVKM. Unmatched junction bases numbered 17, after V lost 7 bases and J lost 6 bases. This CDR3 region has 17 residues. The CDR3 region has the DNA TGTGCCAGCAACGCTCGAGATAGCGGGTCTTACGCCGGGGAGCTGTTTTTT. Translating gives CASNARDSGSYAGELFF.

J is TRBJ1-3 and V is TRBV11-2; D not certain. The V end lost 3 bases, the J end lost 7 bases, and 7 bases lay between the germline ends. Germline assignment: CDR1 SGHAT and CDR2 FQNNGV. There are 12 residues in the CDR3. CDR3 residues: CASSFVSNTIYF. In DNA, the CDR3 is TGTGCCAGCAGCTTCGTGAGCAACACCATATATTTT.